The clone carrying this TCR beta chain was counted only a few times. Only in-frame clones appear in the TCRdb table, and some are missing; sequencing was by immunoSEQ multiplex PCR. The sample lists around 330,000 clones; about 91% were seen once. Patients of the Seattle cohort, enrolled during active infection, were followed longitudinally. The data belong to a study of blood T cell repertoires in COVID-19. About the study: The analysed material was cDNA or gDNA that came from T cells, B-cell-depleted T cells, or PBMCs.

Input material: peripheral blood. The TCR was taken from a woman aged 25 to 39 with COVID-19, enrolled during active disease.

The CDR3 here is CASSFGGFGNYGYTF. CDR3 DNA sequence: TGCGCCAGCAGCTTTGGGGGGTTCGGAAACTATGGCTACACCTTC. The chain has TRBV5-1 and TRBJ1-2; D may be TRBD1 (5 bases). The length of the CDR3 is 15 residues. Germline CDR1 reads SGHRS; CDR2 reads YFSETQ. Trimming shortened V by 2 bases and J by 2 bases, and 13 bases separated the two germline ends.